What follows are 8 T cell receptor beta chains derived from one specimen sequenced in a study of CD8 T cells in Susac syndrome (dated by TCRdb to the late 2010s). The library was produced with the immunoSEQ multiplex PCR assay. RNA was extracted using the RNeasy kit, and about 0.45 to 1 ug of the RNA was reverse transcribed with random hexamers. TCRdb applied fastp at Q25 and MiXCR to the public reads, then kept only in-frame beta chains. Duplicate CDR3 protein sequences are folded into a single record with the most common DNA and genes. The sample contains around 200,000 distinct CDR3 sequences, approximately 90% of them found a single time. Roughly 0.15% of the sample goes to the ten largest clones. Specimen: CD8+ T cells from PBMCs. Receptors were obtained from a human donor with multiple sclerosis.

V and J are TRBV5-6 and TRBJ1-2; the match to TRBD1 covers 10 bases. Germline-derived CDR1 and CDR2 are SGHDT and YYEEEE. CDR3 length: 18 residues. V was pared by 0 bases and J by 3 bases, with 11 bases of the junction left unmatched. Here the CDR3 DNA reads TGTGCCAGCAGCTTGGGGGCAGGGACAGGGGAGGGCGACTATGGCTACACCTTC. Translation gives CASSLGAGTGEGDYGYTF.

The genes are TRBV9 and TRBJ1-5; the D is unclear. The CDR3 loop spans 15 amino acids. The V end lost 0 bases, the J end lost 0 bases, and 7 bases lay between the germline ends. Germline CDR1 and CDR2: SGDLS and YYNGEE. The CDR3 spells CASSVAIDSNQPQHF. CDR3 DNA: TGTGCCAGCAGCGTAGCTATTGATAGCAATCAGCCCCAGCATTTT.

The CDR3 DNA reads TGTGCCAGCAGTGAACGGGGACTCTCCTACGAGCAGTACTTC. This sequence encodes CASSERGLSYEQYF. The chain carries TRBV2 and TRBJ2-7; D perhaps matches TRBD2 (6 bases). In germline, CDR1 is SNHLY, CDR2 FYNNEI. This CDR3 is 14 amino acids long. V was shortened by 2 bases and J by 0 bases, with 8 bases between the two germline ends.

The chain carries TRBV6-5 and TRBJ2-7; 12 bases are shared with TRBD2. The CDR3 extends over 15 amino acids. The trim removed 8 bases at V and 3 bases at J, leaving 8 bases unmatched. CDR1 MNHEY and CDR2 SVGAGI come from the germline V gene. CDR3 sequence reads: CASALAGGIGYEQYF. The CDR3 DNA is TGTGCCAGCGCCCTAGCGGGAGGGATTGGCTACGAGCAGTACTTC.

V usage is TRBV7-6 and J usage is TRBJ2-3; 12 bases are a match to TRBD2. CDR1 and CDR2 from the germline V gene are SGHVS and FNYEAQ. The CDR3 is 21 amino acids. V shed 0 bases and J 2 bases; nucleotides not matched to a gene: 15. CDR3: CASSLAPGLAGRSSNTDTQYF. The CDR3 DNA is TGTGCCAGCAGCTTAGCCCCGGGACTAGCGGGCCGTAGCTCCAACACAGATACGCAGTATTTT.

The V gene is TRBV9, the J gene TRBJ2-2; tentative D call: TRBD2 (6 bases). Germline CDR1 SGDLS, CDR2 YYNGEE. The CDR3 extends over 15 amino acids. Trimming stripped 0 bases from V and 5 bases from J, with 11 bases between. DNA for the CDR3: TGTGCCAGCAGCGTAGAGGGCGGAGGGACCGGGGAGCTGTTTTTT. This codes for CASSVEGGGTGELFF.

V and J are TRBV7-2 and TRBJ1-2, with 7 bases aligning to TRBD1. Trimming removed 4 bases from V and 3 bases from J; junction bases left unmatched: 11. The CDR3 sequence is 16 residues long. The V gene's germline CDR1 is SGHTA and CDR2 FQGNSA. The CDR3 DNA reads as TGTGCCAGCAGCTCCCTCCCACAGGGGCCCGACTATGGCTACACCTTC. Translating it yields CASSSLPQGPDYGYTF.

The chain carries TRBV12-3 or TRBV12-4 and TRBJ1-5, with D perhaps matching TRBD1 (5 bases). The CDR3 has 17 residues. Trimming removed 3 bases at V and 3 bases at J, with 18 bases between. CDR3 DNA: TGTGCCAGCAGTTTTTCAATACGAAGGGGAACCAATCAGCCCCAGCATTTT. Protein product: CASSFSIRRGTNQPQHF.